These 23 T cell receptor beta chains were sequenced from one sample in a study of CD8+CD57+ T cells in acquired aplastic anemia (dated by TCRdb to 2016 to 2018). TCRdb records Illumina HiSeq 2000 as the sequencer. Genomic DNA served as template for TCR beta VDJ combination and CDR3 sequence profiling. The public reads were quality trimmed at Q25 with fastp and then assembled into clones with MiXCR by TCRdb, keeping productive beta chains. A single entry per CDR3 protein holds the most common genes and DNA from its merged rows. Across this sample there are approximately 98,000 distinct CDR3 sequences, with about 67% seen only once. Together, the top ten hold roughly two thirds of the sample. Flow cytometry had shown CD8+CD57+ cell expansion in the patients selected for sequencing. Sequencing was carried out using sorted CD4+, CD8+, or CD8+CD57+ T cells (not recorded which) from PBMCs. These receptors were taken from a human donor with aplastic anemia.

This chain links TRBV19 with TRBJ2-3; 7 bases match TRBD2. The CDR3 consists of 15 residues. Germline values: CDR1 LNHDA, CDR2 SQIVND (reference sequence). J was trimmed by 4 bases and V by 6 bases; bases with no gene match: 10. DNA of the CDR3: TGTGCCAGTAGCCGACTAGCCAGAGCGGCAGATACGCAGTATTTT. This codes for CASSRLARAADTQYF.

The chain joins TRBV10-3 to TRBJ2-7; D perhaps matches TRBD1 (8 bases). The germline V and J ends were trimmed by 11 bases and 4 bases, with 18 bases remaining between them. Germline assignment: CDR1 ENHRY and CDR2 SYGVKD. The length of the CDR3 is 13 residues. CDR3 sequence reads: CAASAGDRYEQYF. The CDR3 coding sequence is TGTGCCGCGTCCGCGGGGGACAGGTACGAGCAGTACTTC.

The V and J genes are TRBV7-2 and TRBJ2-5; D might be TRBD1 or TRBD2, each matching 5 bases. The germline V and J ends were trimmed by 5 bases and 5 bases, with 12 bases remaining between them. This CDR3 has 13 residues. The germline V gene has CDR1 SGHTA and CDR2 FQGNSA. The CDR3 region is CASSRGVAETQYF. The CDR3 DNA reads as TGTGCCAGCAGCCGAGGGGTCGCGGAGACCCAGTACTTC.

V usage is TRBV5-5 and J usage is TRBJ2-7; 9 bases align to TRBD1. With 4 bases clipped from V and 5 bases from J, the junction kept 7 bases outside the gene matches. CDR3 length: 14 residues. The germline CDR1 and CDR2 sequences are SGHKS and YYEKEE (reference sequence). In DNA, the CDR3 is TGTGCCAGCAGCAACCCGGGACAGGGAAACGAGCAGTACTTC. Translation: CASSNPGQGNEQYF.

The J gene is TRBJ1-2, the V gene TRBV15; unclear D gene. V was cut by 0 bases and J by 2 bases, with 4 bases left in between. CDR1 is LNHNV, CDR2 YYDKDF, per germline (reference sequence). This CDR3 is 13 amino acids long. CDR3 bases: TGTGCCACCAGCAGAGATTACAACTATGGCTACACCTTC. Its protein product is CATSRDYNYGYTF.

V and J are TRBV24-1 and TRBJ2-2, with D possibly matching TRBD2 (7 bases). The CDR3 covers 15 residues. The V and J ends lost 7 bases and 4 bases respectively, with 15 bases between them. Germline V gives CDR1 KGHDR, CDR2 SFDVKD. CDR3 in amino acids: CATSPGGAGTGELFF. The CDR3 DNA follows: TGTGCCACCAGCCCGGGGGGCGCGGGCACCGGGGAGCTGTTTTTT.

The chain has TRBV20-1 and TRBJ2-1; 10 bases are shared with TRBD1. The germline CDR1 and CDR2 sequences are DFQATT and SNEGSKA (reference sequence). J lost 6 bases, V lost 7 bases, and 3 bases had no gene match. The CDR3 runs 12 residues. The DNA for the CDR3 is TGCAGTGTTTGGACAGGGGGCAATGAGCAGTTCTTC. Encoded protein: CSVWTGGNEQFF.

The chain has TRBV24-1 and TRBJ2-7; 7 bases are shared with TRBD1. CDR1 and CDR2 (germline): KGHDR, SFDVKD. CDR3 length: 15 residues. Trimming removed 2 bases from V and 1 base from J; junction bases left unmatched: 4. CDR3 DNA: TGTGCCACCAGTGATTCCCGACAGGGTTCCTACGAGCAGTACTTC. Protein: CATSDSRQGSYEQYF.

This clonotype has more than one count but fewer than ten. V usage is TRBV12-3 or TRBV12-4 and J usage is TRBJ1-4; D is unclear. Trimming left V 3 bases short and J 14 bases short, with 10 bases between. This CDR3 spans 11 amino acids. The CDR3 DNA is TGTGCCAGCAGTTTGGGCCAGGTTCTGTTTTTT. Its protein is CASSLGQVLFF.

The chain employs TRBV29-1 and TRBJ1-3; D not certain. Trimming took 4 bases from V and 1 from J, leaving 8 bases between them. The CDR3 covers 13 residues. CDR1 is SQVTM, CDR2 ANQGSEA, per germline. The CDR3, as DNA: TGCAGCGTTGCTAAGGGATCTGGAAACACCATATATTTT. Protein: CSVAKGSGNTIYF.

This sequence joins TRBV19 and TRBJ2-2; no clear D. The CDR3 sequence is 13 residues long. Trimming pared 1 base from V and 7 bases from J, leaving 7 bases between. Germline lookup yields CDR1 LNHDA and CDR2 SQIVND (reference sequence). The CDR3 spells CASSIGVDGELFF. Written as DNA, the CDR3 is TGTGCCAGTAGTATAGGGGTTGACGGGGAGCTGTTTTTT.

The DNA for the CDR3 is TGCGCCAGCAGTCCCGGGACTGCCAAGGGCAATGAGCAGTTCTTC. The encoded protein is CASSPGTAKGNEQFF. V usage is TRBV10-2 and J usage is TRBJ2-1, with D possibly being TRBD2 (6 bases). Per the germline V gene, CDR1 is WSHSY and CDR2 is SAAADI. The CDR3 covers 15 residues. V lost 5 bases and J 6 bases, leaving 17 bases between the germline ends.

CDR3: CSAGLRAGELFF. The DNA of the CDR3 is TGCAGTGCTGGGCTCCGGGCCGGGGAGCTGTTTTTT. The rearrangement links TRBV20-1 to TRBJ2-2; no definite D call. V lost 5 bases and J lost 6, with 10 bases in between. This CDR3 is 12 amino acids long. From germline, CDR1 is DFQATT and CDR2 SNEGSKA (reference sequence).

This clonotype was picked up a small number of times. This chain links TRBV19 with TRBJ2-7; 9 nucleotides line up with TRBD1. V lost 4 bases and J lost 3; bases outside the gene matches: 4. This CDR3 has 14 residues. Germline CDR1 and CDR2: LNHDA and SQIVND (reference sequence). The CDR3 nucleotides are TGTGCCAGTAGTACGGGACAGGGACTCTACGAGCAGTACTTC. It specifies CASSTGQGLYEQYF.

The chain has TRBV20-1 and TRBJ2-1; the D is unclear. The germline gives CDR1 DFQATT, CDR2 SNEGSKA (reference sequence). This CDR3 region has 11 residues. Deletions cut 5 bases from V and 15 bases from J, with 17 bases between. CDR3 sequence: CSAGLWNRSFF. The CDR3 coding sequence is TGCAGTGCTGGGCTATGGAACCGGTCGTTCTTC.

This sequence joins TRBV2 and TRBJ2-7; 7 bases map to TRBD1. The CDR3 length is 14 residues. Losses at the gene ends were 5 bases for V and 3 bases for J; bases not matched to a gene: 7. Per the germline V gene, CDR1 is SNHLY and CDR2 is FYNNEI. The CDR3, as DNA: TGTGCCAGCAGTTTGACAGGGATTGGCTACGAGCAGTACTTC. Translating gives CASSLTGIGYEQYF. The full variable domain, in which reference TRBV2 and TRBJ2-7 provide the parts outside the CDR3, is EPEVTQTPSHQVTQMGQEVILRCVPISNHLYFYWYRQILGQKVEFLVSFYNNEISEKSEIFDDQFSVERPDGSNFTLKIRSTKLEDSAMYFCASSLTGIGYEQYFGPGTRLTVT.

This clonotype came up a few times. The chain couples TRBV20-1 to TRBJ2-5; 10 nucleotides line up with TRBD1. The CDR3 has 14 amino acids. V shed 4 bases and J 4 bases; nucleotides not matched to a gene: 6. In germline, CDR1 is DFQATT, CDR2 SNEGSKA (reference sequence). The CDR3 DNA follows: TGCAGTGCTACGTACGACAGGGGGCCAGAGACCCAGTACTTC. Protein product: CSATYDRGPETQYF.

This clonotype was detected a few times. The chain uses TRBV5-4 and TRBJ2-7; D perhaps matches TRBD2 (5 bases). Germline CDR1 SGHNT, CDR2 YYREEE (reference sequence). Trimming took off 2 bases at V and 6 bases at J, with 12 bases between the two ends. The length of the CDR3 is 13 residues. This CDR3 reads CASSFGERREQYF. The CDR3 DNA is TGTGCCAGCAGCTTTGGGGAGCGGCGCGAGCAGTACTTC.

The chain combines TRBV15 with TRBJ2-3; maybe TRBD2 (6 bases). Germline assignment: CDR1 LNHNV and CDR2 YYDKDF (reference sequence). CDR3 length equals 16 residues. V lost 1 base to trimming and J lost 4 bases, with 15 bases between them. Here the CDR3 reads CATSRVGAGLSDTQYF. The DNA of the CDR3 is TGTGCCACCAGCAGAGTAGGAGCGGGTTTGTCAGATACGCAGTATTTT.

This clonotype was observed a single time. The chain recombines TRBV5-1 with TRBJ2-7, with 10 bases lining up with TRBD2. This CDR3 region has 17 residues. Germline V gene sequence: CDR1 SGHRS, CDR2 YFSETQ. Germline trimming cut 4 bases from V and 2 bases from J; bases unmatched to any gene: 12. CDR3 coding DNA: TGCGCCAGCAGCCCCGTTAATGTAGCGGGAGGCCCCTACGAGCAGTACTTC. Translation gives CASSPVNVAGGPYEQYF.

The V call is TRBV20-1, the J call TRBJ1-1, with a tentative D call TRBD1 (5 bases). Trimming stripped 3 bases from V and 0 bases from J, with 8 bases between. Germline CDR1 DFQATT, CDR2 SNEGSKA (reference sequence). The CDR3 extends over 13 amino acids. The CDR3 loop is CSARQGLNTEAFF. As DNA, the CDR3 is TGCAGTGCTAGGCAGGGATTGAACACTGAAGCTTTCTTT.

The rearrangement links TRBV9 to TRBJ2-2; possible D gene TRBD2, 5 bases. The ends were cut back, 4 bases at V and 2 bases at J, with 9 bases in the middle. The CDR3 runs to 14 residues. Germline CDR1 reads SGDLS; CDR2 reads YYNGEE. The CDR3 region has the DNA TGTGCCAGCAGCTCACGGACTAACACCGGGGAGCTGTTTTTT. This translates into CASSSRTNTGELFF.

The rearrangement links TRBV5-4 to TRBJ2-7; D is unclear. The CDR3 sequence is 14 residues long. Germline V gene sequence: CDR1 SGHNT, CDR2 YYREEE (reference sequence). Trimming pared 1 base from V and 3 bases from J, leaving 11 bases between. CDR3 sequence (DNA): TGTGCCAGCAGCTTGTTTGGCCGAGGCTACGAGCAGTACTTC. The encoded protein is CASSLFGRGYEQYF.